A selection of T cell receptor beta chains follows, all from one sample in a study of neurological immune-mediated disorders. Via MiXCR, TCRdb re-called the 5' RACE reads, giving one row per CDR3 protein. Of 70,000 or so distinct CDR3 sequences detected, 3.2% appear once; the ten largest clones hold around 5.2%. The source material was PBMCs. Receptor source: a woman aged 50 to 60 with multiple sclerosis. Both conserved end residues are part of each CDR3. Fields, in order: CDR3 protein, CDR3 DNA, J gene, V gene, D gene, clone size. D genes are given only for firm matches. Clone size is shown for a subset of rows, as once, few, many or a class of expanded clone.

CDR3 protein: CASSPVASRTDTQYF; CDR3 DNA: TGTGCCAGTAGCCCAGTGGCCAGCCGCACAGATACGCAGTATTTT; J gene: TRBJ2-3; V gene: TRBV19; D gene: -; clone size: many
CDR3 protein: CSARGSATNTGELFF; CDR3 DNA: TGCAGTGCTAGGGGTAGTGCGACGAACACCGGGGAGCTGTTTTTT; J gene: TRBJ2-2; V gene: TRBV20-1; D gene: -; clone size: many
CDR3 protein: CSVGGGYLYEQYF; CDR3 DNA: TGCAGCGTGGGGGGGGGATACCTATACGAGCAGTACTTC; J gene: TRBJ2-7; V gene: TRBV29-1; D gene: TRBD2; clone size: many
CDR3 protein: CAISVNYGYTF; CDR3 DNA: TGTGCCATCAGTGTGAACTATGGCTACACCTTC; J gene: TRBJ1-2; V gene: TRBV10-3; D gene: -; clone size: many
CDR3 protein: CASSLETGVRGYTF; CDR3 DNA: TGTGCCAGCAGCTTAGAAACAGGGGTGAGGGGCTACACCTTC; J gene: TRBJ1-2; V gene: TRBV7-2; D gene: TRBD1; clone size: many
CDR3 protein: CSATGQLSTDTQYF; CDR3 DNA: TGCAGTGCTACGGGGCAACTAAGCACAGATACGCAGTATTTT; J gene: TRBJ2-3; V gene: TRBV20-1; D gene: -; clone size: many
CDR3 protein: CASSPRELGEQFF; CDR3 DNA: TGCGCCAGCAGCCCCCGGGAGCTGGGTGAGCAGTTCTTC; J gene: TRBJ2-1; V gene: TRBV5-1; D gene: -; clone size: many
CDR3 protein: CSASLPSSYNEQFF; CDR3 DNA: TGCAGTGCTAGTTTACCGAGCTCCTACAATGAGCAGTTCTTC; J gene: TRBJ2-1; V gene: TRBV20-1; D gene: -; clone size: many
CDR3 protein: CASSATGGAGELFF; CDR3 DNA: TGTGCCAGTAGCGCTACAGGGGGTGCCGGGGAGCTGTTTTTT; J gene: TRBJ2-2; V gene: TRBV19; D gene: TRBD1; clone size: few
CDR3 protein: CASRLGLAEPEFYEQYF; CDR3 DNA: TGCGCCAGCAGATTGGGACTAGCGGAGCCCGAATTCTACGAGCAGTACTTC; J gene: TRBJ2-7; V gene: TRBV5-1; D gene: TRBD2; clone size: -
CDR3 protein: CASRTMTGTYEQYF; CDR3 DNA: TGTGCCAGCAGGACAATGACAGGGACCTACGAGCAGTACTTC; J gene: TRBJ2-7; V gene: TRBV7-2; D gene: TRBD1; clone size: many
CDR3 protein: CSVGSTGGRNIQYF; CDR3 DNA: TGCAGCGTTGGATCGACAGGGGGCAGAAACATTCAGTACTTC; J gene: TRBJ2-4; V gene: TRBV29-1; D gene: TRBD1; clone size: many
CDR3 protein: CASSLGGRGEDEQFF; CDR3 DNA: TGTGCCAGCAGCTTAGGCGGGAGGGGTGAAGATGAGCAGTTCTTC; J gene: TRBJ2-1; V gene: TRBV7-2; D gene: TRBD2; clone size: many
CDR3 protein: CASSRSGEYQETQYF; CDR3 DNA: TGTGCCAGCAGCCGGAGCGGGGAGTACCAAGAGACCCAGTACTTC; J gene: TRBJ2-5; V gene: TRBV27; D gene: TRBD2; clone size: many
CDR3 protein: CASSEFTGIQYF; CDR3 DNA: TGTGCCAGCAGTGAGTTCACAGGGATTCAGTACTTC; J gene: TRBJ2-4; V gene: TRBV6-5; D gene: -; clone size: many
CDR3 protein: CASSHALTSGYNEQFF; CDR3 DNA: TGCGCCAGCAGCCATGCCTTGACTAGCGGGTACAATGAGCAGTTCTTC; J gene: TRBJ2-1; V gene: TRBV4-3; D gene: TRBD2; clone size: many
CDR3 protein: CASSRNRGRYNEQFF; CDR3 DNA: TGTGCCAGCAGCCGGAACAGGGGGCGGTACAATGAGCAGTTCTTC; J gene: TRBJ2-1; V gene: TRBV14; D gene: TRBD1; clone size: many
CDR3 protein: CASRGRGPYEQYF; CDR3 DNA: TGTGCCAGCAGGGGGAGGGGTCCTTACGAGCAGTACTTC; J gene: TRBJ2-7; V gene: TRBV6-5; D gene: TRBD2; clone size: many
CDR3 protein: CASSRRDRDREEQYF; CDR3 DNA: TGCGCCAGCAGTCGCCGAGACCGGGACAGGGAAGAGCAGTACTTC; J gene: TRBJ2-7; V gene: TRBV5-1; D gene: TRBD1; clone size: many
CDR3 protein: CASSLSGGTGGSYGYTF; CDR3 DNA: TGTGCCAGCAGTTTATCCGGGGGGACAGGGGGCAGCTATGGCTACACCTTC; J gene: TRBJ1-2; V gene: TRBV28; D gene: TRBD1; clone size: many
CDR3 protein: CSARTRAGKLYNEQFF; CDR3 DNA: TGCAGTGCTAGAACACGAGCGGGAAAGCTCTACAATGAGCAGTTCTTC; J gene: TRBJ2-1; V gene: TRBV20-1; D gene: TRBD2; clone size: many
CDR3 protein: CASSQDPANKETQYF; CDR3 DNA: TGCGCCAGCAGCCAAGACCCGGCTAATAAGGAGACCCAGTACTTC; J gene: TRBJ2-5; V gene: TRBV4-3; D gene: -; clone size: many
CDR3 protein: CASSPTSGSNEQFF; CDR3 DNA: TGTGCCAGCAGTCCGACTAGCGGGAGCAATGAGCAGTTCTTC; J gene: TRBJ2-1; V gene: TRBV12-3/TRBV12-4; D gene: TRBD2; clone size: many
CDR3 protein: CASSFQGDSPLHF; CDR3 DNA: TGTGCCAGCAGCTTTCAGGGTGATTCACCCCTCCACTTT; J gene: TRBJ1-6; V gene: TRBV7-6; D gene: -; clone size: many
CDR3 protein: CASSSSGAGTGGKSEQFF; CDR3 DNA: TGTGCCAGCAGCTCAAGTGGAGCCGGGACAGGGGGAAAAAGTGAGCAGTTCTTC; J gene: TRBJ2-1; V gene: TRBV7-2; D gene: TRBD1; clone size: many
CDR3 protein: CASSLGAGLMNTEAFF; CDR3 DNA: TGCGCCAGCAGCTTGGGGGCGGGCCTGATGAACACTGAAGCTTTCTTT; J gene: TRBJ1-1; V gene: TRBV5-1; D gene: -; clone size: many
CDR3 protein: CSAIQLGRGPQHF; CDR3 DNA: TGCAGTGCTATCCAGCTGGGGAGGGGGCCCCAGCATTTT; J gene: TRBJ1-5; V gene: TRBV20-1; D gene: -; clone size: many
CDR3 protein: CASSRQVHYGYTF; CDR3 DNA: TGTGCCAGCAGTCGACAGGTGCACTATGGCTACACCTTC; J gene: TRBJ1-2; V gene: TRBV6-5; D gene: -; clone size: many
CDR3 protein: CASSLGPQETQYF; CDR3 DNA: TGCGCCAGCAGCTTGGGCCCCCAAGAGACCCAGTACTTC; J gene: TRBJ2-5; V gene: TRBV5-1; D gene: -; clone size: -
CDR3 protein: CASSHRLAGSSSYNEQFF; CDR3 DNA: TGTGCCAGCAGCCACCGGCTAGCGGGTTCGAGCTCCTACAATGAGCAGTTCTTC; J gene: TRBJ2-1; V gene: TRBV5-6; D gene: TRBD2; clone size: many
CDR3 protein: CASSLVGYWVDYGYTF; CDR3 DNA: TGTGCCAGCAGCTTAGTTGGGTATTGGGTTGACTATGGCTACACCTTC; J gene: TRBJ1-2; V gene: TRBV7-2; D gene: -; clone size: many